This TCR beta chain was captured by sequencing in a study of blood T cell repertoires in COVID-19. Clones were sequenced by immunoSEQ multiplex PCR, and TCRdb holds only the in-frame ones, with some missing. This table holds 200,000 to 250,000 clones, 84% found once. Germline lookup yields CDR1 MNHEY and CDR2 SVGEGT. The CDR3 covers 16 residues. V was clipped by 3 bases and J by 6 bases, with 18 bases between them. The sequence derives from a woman between 35 and 50 years old who had recovered from COVID-19. Source material: PBMCs or T cells enriched from blood (not recorded which). The V call is TRBV6-2 or TRBV6-3, the J call TRBJ2-4, with D perhaps matching TRBD2 (6 bases). The CDR3 region is CASSYKRFNGRNIQYF. The CDR3, as DNA: TGTGCCAGCAGTTATAAGAGATTTAACGGGAGAAACATTCAGTACTTC.